This passage covers 9 T cell receptor beta chains from one sample sequenced in a study of T cells after posttransplantation cyclophosphamide. Assay used: immunoSEQ multiplex PCR; TCRdb lists only in-frame clones, some missing. The sample contains approximately 20,000 clones, 80% to 90% of which appear only once. Control samples came 1 year after myeloablative marrow transplants with methotrexate plus calcineurin inhibitor. Sample: PBMCs, taken 350 to 400 days after allogeneic stem cell transplant with calcineurin inhibitor and methotrexate. The receptors shown here come from a female patient in her 30s who received an allogeneic stem cell transplant from an unrelated donor, was CMV-positive, and had acute and chronic GVHD. Some T cells may have come from the graft donor.

This clone appeared once. The chain joins TRBV7-6 to TRBJ2-7; TRBD2 aligns across 7 bases. The CDR3 is made up of 15 amino acids. J gave up 7 bases and V 5 bases, and 14 bases lay outside the gene matches. The germline V gene encodes CDR1 SGHVS and CDR2 FNYEAQ. The CDR3 region is CASSLGAGAAWEQYV. The CDR3 region has the DNA TGTGCCAGCAGCCTAGGGGCGGGAGCGGCCTGGGAGCAGTACGTC.

V is TRBV2 and J is TRBJ1-3, with D uncertain. This CDR3 region has 13 residues. The ends were cut back, 8 bases at V and 2 bases at J, with 10 bases in the middle. Germline assignment: CDR1 SNHLY and CDR2 FYNNEI. This CDR3 reads CASAPYPGNTIYF. DNA for the CDR3: TGTGCCAGCGCGCCTTACCCTGGAAACACCATATATTTT.

V and J are TRBV27 and TRBJ2-3, with 12 bases lining up with TRBD1. The ends lost 4 bases at V and 5 bases at J; junction bases unmatched: 4. Germline CDR1 MNHEY, CDR2 SMNVEV (reference sequence). This CDR3 region has 15 residues. CDR3 nucleotide sequence: TGTGCCAGCAGTTCGTGGGACAGGGGGCGAGATACGCAGTATTTT. The encoded protein is CASSSWDRGRDTQYF.

The V call is TRBV7-6, the J call TRBJ2-1, with TRBD1 matching over 7 bases. The CDR3 loop spans 15 amino acids. Germline V gives CDR1 SGHVS, CDR2 FNYEAQ. V lost 5 bases, J lost 0 bases, and 4 bases stayed unmatched. The CDR3 DNA follows: TGTGCCAGCAGCCCCGGGACAGCCTCCTACAATGAGCAGTTCTTC. Residues: CASSPGTASYNEQFF.

This chain uses TRBV7-6 with TRBJ2-1; 7 bases agree with TRBD2. V gave up 3 bases and J gave up 4 bases; unmatched junction bases: 12. Germline V gene data show CDR1 as SGHVS and CDR2 as FNYEAQ. This CDR3 has 17 residues. CDR3: CASSLVSGGRAYNEQFF. The CDR3 DNA is TGTGCCAGCAGCTTGGTTAGCGGCGGGAGAGCGTACAATGAGCAGTTCTTC.

With regard to this clone: Other DNA sequences of this sample code for an identical CDR3. The chain combines TRBV7-6 with TRBJ2-7; maybe TRBD2 (6 bases). The germline V gene has CDR1 SGHVS and CDR2 FNYEAQ. V lost 2 bases and J lost 3, with 17 bases in between. The CDR3 runs to 16 residues. CDR3 nucleotides: TGTGCCAGCAGCTTACCCCCTGGGGCGGGGTTCTACGAGCAGTACTTC. This codes for CASSLPPGAGFYEQYF.

This clone was counted only a few times. The chain uses TRBV10-1 and TRBJ1-4; no clear D. V was cut by 2 bases and J by 4 bases, with 5 bases left in between. CDR3 length: 13 amino acids. Germline CDR1 WNHNN, CDR2 SYGVQD (reference sequence). The CDR3 coding sequence is TGCGCCAGCAGTGAGGGAGGTAATGAAAAACTGTTTTTT. Translation gives CASSEGGNEKLFF.

The genes are TRBV6-1 and TRBJ2-6, with no clear D. Germline CDR1 is MNHNS and CDR2 is SASEGT. The V end lost 3 bases, the J end lost 0 bases, and 6 bases lay between the germline ends. This CDR3 contains 15 residues. The CDR3 sequence is CASSDNNSGANVLTF. The CDR3 DNA is TGTGCCAGCAGTGATAACAACTCTGGGGCCAACGTCCTGACTTTC.

The chain joins TRBV20-1 to TRBJ1-1, with no clear D. The V end was cut by 5 bases, the J end by 6 bases, with 10 bases between. Looked up from germline, CDR1 is DFQATT and CDR2 is SNEGSKA (reference sequence). The CDR3 has 11 amino acids. The CDR3 is CSAPGRAEAFF. CDR3 bases: TGCAGTGCTCCTGGGCGTGCTGAAGCTTTCTTT.